These T cell receptor beta chains were read from a single sample in a study of blood T cell repertoires in COVID-19. Profiled with immunoSEQ multiplex PCR; TCRdb holds only in-frame clones, not every one. The sample holds about 480,000 clones, roughly 89% seen once. The source material was peripheral blood. Receptor source: a woman aged 45-59 years with COVID-19, enrolled during active disease. The CDR3 runs from the conserved cysteine through the conserved F or W. Each record gives: V gene, J gene, CDR3 protein.

>TRBV12-5|TRBJ1-5
CASGLGTGGRQPQHF
>TRBV4-1|TRBJ1-2
CASSQVRMAGGAFRGGYTF
>TRBV7-8|TRBJ2-1
CASSLGGLAPYNEQFF
>TRBV30|TRBJ1-2
CAWITNSYGYTF
>TRBV5-1|TRBJ2-2
CASSLRQGQNTGELFF
>TRBV19|TRBJ2-1
CASSKASEQFF
>TRBV19|TRBJ1-1
CASRDSWNTEAFF
>TRBV29-1|TRBJ2-5
CSLTAGGGLQETQYF
>TRBV7-2|TRBJ1-5
CASSLDLALGGQPQHF
>TRBV4-1|TRBJ2-2
CASSTTGAAGELFF
>TRBV19|TRBJ2-6
CASKRQGGSSGANVLTF
>TRBV28|TRBJ2-5
CASRPEIFETQYF
>TRBV4-1|TRBJ1-5
CASSLRDRGRGQPQHF
>TRBV5-1|TRBJ1-2
CASSLVAGRYGYTF
>TRBV5-6|TRBJ1-1
CASSLIRQGNTEAFF
>TRBV9|TRBJ2-3
CASSVFGRTSTDTQYF
>TRBV11-1|TRBJ1-2
CASSLDNNYGYTF
>TRBV2|TRBJ1-4
CASSGTSGSREKLFF
>TRBV9|TRBJ2-1
CASSVGRQGGYNEQFF
>TRBV27|TRBJ1-1
CASSARQVYTEAFF
>TRBV19|TRBJ1-1
CASSIPGTGAFF
>TRBV3-1/TRBV3-2|TRBJ2-7
CASSQPGLGYEQYF
>TRBV27|TRBJ1-5
CASTPVSLLQGHQPQHF
>TRBV6-6|TRBJ1-5
CASSYRNQPQHF
>TRBV4-2|TRBJ2-3
CASSQDLTSGVTDTQYF
>TRBV18|TRBJ2-7
CASSPGTGSTYEQYF
>TRBV30|TRBJ1-5
CAWSPDRNDQPQHF
>TRBV4-1|TRBJ2-7
CASSQQGAGGPYEQYF
>TRBV2|TRBJ1-3
CASSESPPAGGNTIYF
>TRBV11-2|TRBJ1-2
CASRHTRGLLNYGYTF
>TRBV27|TRBJ2-7
CASSLGPTGEQYF
>TRBV5-1|TRBJ2-1
CASSFGVYNEQFF
>TRBV5-1|TRBJ2-7
CASSLGGITYEQYF
>TRBV5-1|TRBJ2-7
CASSSHLTPYEQYF
>TRBV5-1|TRBJ1-6
CASSLAGFSPLHF
>TRBV14|TRBJ1-2
CASSQDYSSLPGYTF
>TRBV14|TRBJ2-2
CASSQDTGSANTGELFF
>TRBV5-6|TRBJ1-1
CASSYGQGNTEAFF
>TRBV29-1|TRBJ1-4
CSVEIQGGSEKLFF
>TRBV5-1|TRBJ1-1
CASSPQARTEAFF
>TRBV12-3/TRBV12-4|TRBJ2-5
CASSLAGGETQYF
>TRBV7-9|TRBJ1-3
CASRGQGFSGNTIYF
>TRBV28|TRBJ2-5
CASSPQGAQETQYF
>TRBV19|TRBJ1-2
CASSRGETYGYTF
>TRBV5-4|TRBJ2-7
CASSLIGQGYEQYF
>TRBV10-3|TRBJ2-7
CAISEQDFSYEQYF
>TRBV29-1|TRBJ1-4
CSAQTGPNEKLFF
>TRBV5-1|TRBJ1-6
CASSLVGQGGSYNSPLHF
>TRBV30|TRBJ1-5
CAWSPGGSNQPQHF
>TRBV6-5|TRBJ2-7
CASSYLPGQATYEQYF
>TRBV3-1/TRBV3-2|TRBJ1-1
CASSPDRVEAFF
>TRBV16|TRBJ1-1
CASSLDQAMNTEAFF
>TRBV4-1|TRBJ2-7
CASSQEMNRAYEQYF
>TRBV7-8|TRBJ1-1
CASSRDLWAFF
>TRBV5-1|TRBJ2-3
CASSLDRGVADTQYF
>TRBV30|TRBJ1-2
CAWSVARTGGYTF
>TRBV10-3|TRBJ1-2
CAISGGGQYGYTF
>TRBV28|TRBJ2-5
CASSFMGRSGLAGGAPVGTQYF
>TRBV7-9|TRBJ1-1
CASSRDSNTEAFF